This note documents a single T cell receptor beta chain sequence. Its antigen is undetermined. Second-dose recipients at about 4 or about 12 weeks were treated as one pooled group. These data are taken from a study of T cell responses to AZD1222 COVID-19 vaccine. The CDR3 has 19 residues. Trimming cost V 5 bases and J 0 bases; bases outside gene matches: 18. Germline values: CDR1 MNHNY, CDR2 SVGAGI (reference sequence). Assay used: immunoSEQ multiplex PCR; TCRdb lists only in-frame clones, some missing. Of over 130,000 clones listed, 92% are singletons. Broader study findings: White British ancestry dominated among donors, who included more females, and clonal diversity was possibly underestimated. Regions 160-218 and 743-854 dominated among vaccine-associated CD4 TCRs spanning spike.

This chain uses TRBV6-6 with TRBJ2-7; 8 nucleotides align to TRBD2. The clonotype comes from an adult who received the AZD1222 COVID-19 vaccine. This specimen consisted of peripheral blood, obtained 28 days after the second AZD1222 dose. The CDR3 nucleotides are TGTGCCAGCAGTCCCCGCCTCCGATCCGCTAGCGGGTCCTCCTACGAGCAGTACTTC. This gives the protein CASSPRLRSASGSSYEQYF.